The following is a T cell receptor beta chain sequence with its context. As yet, its antigen is unknown. Per the germline V gene, CDR1 is MNHEY and CDR2 is SVGAGI. V was pared by 5 bases and J by 3 bases, with 10 bases between. The CDR3 is made up of 13 amino acids. These data are taken from a study of cytomegalovirus exposure and HLA in healthy donors. A multiplex PCR was run with 60 Vbeta primers and 13 Jbeta primers. This table comes from immunoSEQ multiplex PCR, and its TCRdb copy is limited to in-frame clones, with some not included. The sample records under 150,000 clones, about four fifths being singletons. Overall study findings and caveats: High sensitivity and specificity were reportedly achieved when the classifier diagnosed cytomegalovirus status.

The sample comprised PBMCs. This chain uses TRBV6-5 with TRBJ1-1, with D hard to call. This receptor was obtained from a man aged 35-49 years in good health and CMV-seropositive. For the CDR3, the DNA is TGTGCCAGCAGTCTCCAGAGGTACACTGAAGCTTTCTTT. This encodes CASSLQRYTEAFF.